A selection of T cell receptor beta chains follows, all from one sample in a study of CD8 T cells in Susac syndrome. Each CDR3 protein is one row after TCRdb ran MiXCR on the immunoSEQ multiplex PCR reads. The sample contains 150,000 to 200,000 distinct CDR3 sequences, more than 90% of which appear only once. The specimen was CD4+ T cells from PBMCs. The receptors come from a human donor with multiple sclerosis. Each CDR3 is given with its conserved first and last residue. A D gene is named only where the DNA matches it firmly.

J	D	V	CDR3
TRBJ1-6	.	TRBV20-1	CSARVTGTNSPLHF
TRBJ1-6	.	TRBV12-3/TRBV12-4	CASRRLGSSYNSPLHF
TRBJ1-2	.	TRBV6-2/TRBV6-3	CATDKNPNYGYTF
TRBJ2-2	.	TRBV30	CAWSDRVGGELFF
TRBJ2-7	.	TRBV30	CAWRFGQTPTGQYF
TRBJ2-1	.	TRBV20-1	CSARDSPYNEQFF
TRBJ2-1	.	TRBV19	CASRRGTENEQFF
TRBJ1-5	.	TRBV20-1	CSARVGGGNQPQHF
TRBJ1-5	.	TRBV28	CASSLADAYQPQHF
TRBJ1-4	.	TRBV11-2	CASSFSTAEKLFF
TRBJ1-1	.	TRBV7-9	CASSREQRPAEAFF
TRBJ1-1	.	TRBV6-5	CASSRDTHASTEAFF
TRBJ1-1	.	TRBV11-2	CASSPTLRVEAFF
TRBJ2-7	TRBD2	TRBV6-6	CASTGTSGSEQYF
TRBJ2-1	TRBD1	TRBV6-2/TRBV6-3	CASSYPTGQGARNEQFF
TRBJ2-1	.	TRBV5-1	CASSLLSQFSSYNEQFF
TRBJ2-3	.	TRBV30	CAWSEVADTQYF
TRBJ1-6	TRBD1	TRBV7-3	CASSLHRGGGSPLHF
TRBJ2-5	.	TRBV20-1	CSARVGGTGQETQYF
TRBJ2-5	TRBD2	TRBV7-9	CASLAGAGETQYF
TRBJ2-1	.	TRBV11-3	CASSPYYSYNEQFF
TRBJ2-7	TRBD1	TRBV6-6	CASTWTGRTYEQYF
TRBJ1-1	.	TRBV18	CASSPQNTEAFF
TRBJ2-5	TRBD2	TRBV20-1	CSAFPWTSPQETQYF
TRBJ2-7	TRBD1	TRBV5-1	CASSLGQDHEQYF
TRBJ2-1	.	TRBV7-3	CASSRGSYNEQFF
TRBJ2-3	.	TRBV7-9	CASSVQNLVVTDTQYF
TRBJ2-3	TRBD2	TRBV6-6	CASTQGAGGMDTQYF
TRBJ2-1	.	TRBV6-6	CASSYLGDEQFF